The 10 T cell receptor beta chains presented below share a single source sample, sequenced in a study of blood T cell repertoires in COVID-19. Method: immunoSEQ multiplex PCR; TCRdb's copy keeps in-frame clones and lacks some. The profile shows roughly 500,000 clones, roughly nine tenths of them singletons. The sequenced material came from peripheral blood. These TCRs come from a man in his late teens or twenties with COVID-19, enrolled during active disease.

The chain couples TRBV7-9 to TRBJ2-2; maybe TRBD2 (5 bases). Germline V CDR1 and CDR2: SEHNR, FQNEAQ (reference sequence). V gave up 3 bases and J gave up 5 bases, with 13 bases separating them. The CDR3 has 15 residues. Here the CDR3 reads CASSFRLSGTGELFF. The CDR3 region has the DNA TGTGCCAGCAGCTTCCGCCTGAGCGGAACCGGGGAGCTGTTTTTT. Combining the CDR3 with reference TRBV7-9 and TRBJ2-2 gives the whole variable domain DTGVSQNPRHKITKRGQNVTFRCDPISEHNRLYWYRQTLGQGPEFLTYFQNEAQLEKSRLLSDRFSAERPKGSFSTLEIQRTEQGDSAMYLCASSFRLSGTGELFFGEGSRLTVL.

The chain joins TRBV11-2 to TRBJ2-2; 8 nucleotides align to TRBD2. J was trimmed by 2 bases and V by 5 bases; bases with no gene match: 10. CDR3 size: 17 residues. Germline CDR1 reads SGHAT; CDR2 reads FQNNGV. CDR3 region: CASSPPRLASNTGELFF. As DNA, the CDR3 is TGTGCCAGCAGCCCACCCCGACTAGCGAGCAACACCGGGGAGCTGTTTTTT.

V and J are TRBV2 and TRBJ2-1; a possible D gene is TRBD1 (5 bases). The CDR3 has 15 residues. Trimming removed 2 bases from V and 12 bases from J, with 20 bases in between. CDR1 is SNHLY and CDR2 is FYNNEI in the germline V gene. In DNA, the CDR3 is TGTGCCAGCAGTGAATATAATATCAGGGTATCGGCGCAGTTCTTC. Protein sequence: CASSEYNIRVSAQFF.

The chain links TRBV18 to TRBJ2-2, with TRBD1 as a possible D gene (5 bases). This CDR3 is 16 amino acids long. V shed 6 bases and J shed 4 bases, with 18 bases lying between them. The germline CDR1 and CDR2 sequences are KGHSH and LQKENI. CDR3 bases: TGTGCCAGCTCCTCACGGCAGGGTCTGAGCACCGGGGAGCTGTTTTTT. Translated: CASSSRQGLSTGELFF.

The chain is built from TRBV4-2 and TRBJ1-6, with 8 bases lining up with TRBD1. J lost 0 bases, V lost 0 bases, and 7 bases had no gene match. The CDR3 has 19 residues. Germline CDR1 reads LGHNA; CDR2 reads YNFKEQ. This CDR3 reads CASSQDFAGGSSYNSPLHF. As DNA, the CDR3 is TGTGCCAGCAGCCAAGATTTTGCAGGGGGCAGCTCCTATAATTCACCCCTCCACTTT.

The V and J genes are TRBV5-4 and TRBJ2-2, with TRBD2 identical over 9 bases. V lost 4 bases to trimming and J lost 2 bases; unmatched junction nucleotides: 6. This CDR3 is 16 amino acids long. The germline gives CDR1 SGHNT, CDR2 YYREEE (reference sequence). CDR3 sequence (DNA): TGTGCCAGCAGCGGCGGTAGCGGGGGAAACACCGGGGAGCTGTTTTTT. Translating gives CASSGGSGGNTGELFF.

The chain links TRBV2 to TRBJ2-1, with 15 bases that match TRBD2. Germline CDR1 reads SNHLY; CDR2 reads FYNNEI. The CDR3 sequence is 17 residues long. V was clipped by 8 bases and J by 7 bases; unmatched bases: 12. DNA of the CDR3: TGTGCCAGCCTCAGGGGCGAGGGGACTAGCGGGAGGAATGAGCAGTTCTTC. Encoded protein: CASLRGEGTSGRNEQFF.

The chain joins TRBV10-3 to TRBJ2-7; 9 nucleotides agree with TRBD1. After removal of 8 bases from V and 3 bases from J, the junction contained 5 bases not matched to a gene. Looked up from germline, CDR1 is ENHRY and CDR2 is SYGVKD. The CDR3 runs 13 residues. The CDR3 protein is CAIGGTGNYEQYF. CDR3 DNA sequence: TGTGCCATCGGGGGGACAGGGAACTACGAGCAGTACTTC.

The rearrangement joins TRBV24-1 to TRBJ2-1; no clear D gene. This CDR3 is built from 14 residues. Germline lookup yields CDR1 KGHDR and CDR2 SFDVKD. V shed 0 bases and J shed 7 bases, with 9 bases lying between them. The CDR3 loop reads CATSDLVDMNEQFF. The DNA for the CDR3 is TGTGCCACCAGTGATTTGGTAGATATGAATGAGCAGTTCTTC.

This clone was counted a few times. The rearrangement uses TRBV6-4 and TRBJ1-1, with D perhaps TRBD1 (6 bases). CDR1 is MRHNA, CDR2 SNTAGT, per germline. CDR3 length: 14 amino acids. V shed 6 bases and J shed 1 base, with 12 bases lying between them. CDR3 sequence (DNA): TGTGCCAGCAGGACCCAGACAGGGAACACTGAAGCTTTCTTT. This sequence encodes CASRTQTGNTEAFF.